Only a few counts were recorded for the clone carrying this TCR beta chain. No antigen is known for it. TCRdb re-derived calls from the 5' RACE reads in MiXCR, one entry per CDR3 protein. The sample consists of some 1,700,000 distinct CDR3 sequences, less than 40% of them appearing once. The data are from a study of identical twins. The CDR3 length is 13 residues. The germline V and J ends were trimmed by 7 bases and 5 bases, with 14 bases remaining between them. Germline-derived CDR1 and CDR2 are WNHNN and SYGVQD (reference sequence). Overall study results and limits: Fewer insertions characterized abundant cord blood beta clonotypes, whereas memory repertoires showed none.

Sequenced material: cord blood. This sequence originates from a newborn girl in good health. This sequence joins TRBV10-1 and TRBJ1-1; maybe TRBD1 (5 bases). This chain's CDR3 is CASKGRVGTEAFF. In nucleotides, the CDR3 is TGCGCCAGCAAGGGCAGGGTTGGGACTGAAGCTTTCTTT.